Below, 4 T cell receptor beta chains from the same sample are listed, as sequenced in a study of cytomegalovirus exposure and HLA in healthy donors. Primers: 60 Vbeta forward and 13 Jbeta reverse. TCRdb's copy holds only in-frame clones and misses some; the assay was immunoSEQ multiplex PCR. This table has 60,000 to 90,000 clones, 65% to 90% appearing once. Sample: PBMCs. These receptors all stem from an older man in good health and CMV-seropositive.

The chain uses TRBV5-1 and TRBJ2-7; TRBD1 agrees at 7 bases. V lost 3 bases, J lost 1 base, and 13 bases stayed unmatched. Per the germline V gene, CDR1 is SGHRS and CDR2 is YFSETQ. This CDR3 contains 17 residues. The DNA for the CDR3 is TGCGCCAGCAGCTCGTTTCCTCCGGGACAGCTTTCCTACGAGCAGTACTTC. This translates into CASSSFPPGQLSYEQYF.

The V call is TRBV5-1, the J call TRBJ1-1; D is ambiguous. This CDR3 has 14 amino acids. V dropped 0 bases and J dropped 1 base, with 7 bases sitting between them. Germline CDR1 is SGHRS and CDR2 is YFSETQ. As DNA, the CDR3 is TGCGCCAGCAGCTTGGGCCCAGAGAACACTGAAGCTTTCTTT. It codes for CASSLGPENTEAFF.

About this clone itself: Since no conserved phenylalanine or tryptophan closes the CDR3, a read error is the likely cause. The J gene is TRBJ1-5, the V gene TRBV10-2, with D possibly being TRBD1 (5 bases). Germline V lookup: CDR1 WSHSY, CDR2 SAAADI. CDR3 length equals 12 residues. Trimming removed 7 bases at V and 4 bases at J, with 8 bases between. CDR3 region: CASTAGNQPQHV. The CDR3 bases are TGCGCCAGCACTGCAGGGAATCAGCCCCAGCATGTT.

The chain joins TRBV5-6 to TRBJ1-5; D gene unclear. Between the trimmed V and J ends, which lost 3 bases and 7 bases, there was a span of 11 bases. The CDR3 covers 13 residues. Germline loops: CDR1 SGHDT, CDR2 YYEEEE. CDR3 bases: TGTGCCAGCAGCTCGGTCCAGACACAGCCCCAGCATTTT. Protein sequence: CASSSVQTQPQHF.